The clone carrying this T cell receptor (beta chain) was found a few times. This record comes from a study of T cell repertoires in cytomegalovirus infection. In TCRdb, the reads were re-called with MiXCR into one record per CDR3 protein. Among over 150,000 distinct CDR3 sequences listed, approximately 18% were seen once. Trimming removed 4 bases from V and 3 bases from J, with 10 bases in between. Looked up from germline, CDR1 is SGHVS and CDR2 is FNYEAQ. This CDR3 spans 13 amino acids. The sequencing sample was made of CD8+ T cells from PBMCs. The sequence came from a human donor in good health (CMV status not recorded). Some clones in this sample may be carry-over from other donors' samples. The chain joins TRBV7-6 to TRBJ2-7; D unclear. CDR3 DNA sequence: TGTGCCAGCAGCTCAGGCAGACTCTACGAGCAGTACTTC. Amino acids: CASSSGRLYEQYF.